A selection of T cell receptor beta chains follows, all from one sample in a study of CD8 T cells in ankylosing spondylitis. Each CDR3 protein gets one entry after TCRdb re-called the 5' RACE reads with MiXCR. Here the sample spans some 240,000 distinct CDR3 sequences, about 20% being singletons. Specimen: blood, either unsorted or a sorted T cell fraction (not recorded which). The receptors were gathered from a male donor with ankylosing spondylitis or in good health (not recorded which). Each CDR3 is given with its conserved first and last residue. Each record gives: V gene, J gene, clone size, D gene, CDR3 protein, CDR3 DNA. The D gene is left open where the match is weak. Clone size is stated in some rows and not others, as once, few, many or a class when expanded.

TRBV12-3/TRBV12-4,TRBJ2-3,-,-,CASSFQGMGSDTQYF,TGTGCCAGCAGTTTCCAGGGGATGGGCTCAGATACGCAGTATTTT
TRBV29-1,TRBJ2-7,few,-,CSVRPVPGLQGDEQYF,TGCAGCGTCCGACCCGTTCCGGGACTTCAAGGCGACGAGCAGTACTTC
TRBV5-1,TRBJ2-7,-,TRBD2,CASSWTSGTSVTYEQYF,TGCGCCAGCAGCTGGACCTCCGGGACTAGCGTAACCTACGAGCAGTACTTC
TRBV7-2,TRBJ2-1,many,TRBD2,CASSSPIAGGYNEQFF,TGTGCCAGCAGCTCACCAATAGCGGGGGGATACAATGAGCAGTTCTTC
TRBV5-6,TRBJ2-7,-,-,CASSSAGQSSYEQYF,TGTGCCAGCAGCAGCGCGGGACAGAGCTCCTACGAGCAGTACTTC
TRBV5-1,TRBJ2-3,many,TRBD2,CASSPGLAGGPAKDTQYF,TGCGCCAGCAGCCCGGGACTAGCGGGAGGGCCAGCGAAAGATACGCAGTATTTT
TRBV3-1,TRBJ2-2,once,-,CASSRKDPVGELFF,TGTGCCAGCAGCCGGAAGGACCCTGTTGGGGAGCTGTTTTTT
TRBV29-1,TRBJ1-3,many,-,CSVEDGTIRQGTIYF,TGCAGCGTTGAAGATGGGACTATCCGTCAAGGCACCATATATTTT
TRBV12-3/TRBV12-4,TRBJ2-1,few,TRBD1,CASSLETGPEEQFF,TGTGCCAGCAGTTTAGAGACAGGGCCGGAGGAGCAGTTCTTC
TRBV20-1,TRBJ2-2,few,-,CSAATPKVPPGELFF,TGCAGTGCAGCCACTCCCAAGGTCCCCCCCGGGGAGCTGTTTTTT
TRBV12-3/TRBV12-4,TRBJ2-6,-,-,CASSFALNVLTF,TGTGCCAGCAGTTTTGCCCTCAACGTCCTGACTTTC
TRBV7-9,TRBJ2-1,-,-,CASSYLPGTSYNEQFF,TGTGCCAGCAGCTACCTCCCAGGGACCTCCTACAATGAGCAGTTCTTC
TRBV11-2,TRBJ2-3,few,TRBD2,CASSFRLTSGSGVDTQYF,TGTGCCAGCAGCTTCCGCCTGACTAGCGGGAGCGGGGTCGATACGCAGTATTTT
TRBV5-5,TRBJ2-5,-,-,CASSGVWSETQYF,TGTGCCAGCAGCGGGGTCTGGTCGGAGACCCAGTACTTC
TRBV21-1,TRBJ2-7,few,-,CASSKTPRCYEQYF,TGTGCCAGCAGCAAAACGCCCCGTTGTTACGAGCAGTACTTC
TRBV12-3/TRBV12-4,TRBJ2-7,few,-,CASSSLLEQYF,TGTGCCAGCAGTTCCCTCCTCGAGCAGTACTTC
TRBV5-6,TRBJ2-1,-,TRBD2,CASSPTSGSRNEQFF,TGTGCCAGCAGCCCGACTAGCGGGAGTCGCAATGAGCAGTTCTTC
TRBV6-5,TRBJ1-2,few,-,CASSYSDGGYGYTF,TGTGCCAGCAGTTACTCCGATGGTGGCTATGGCTACACCTTC
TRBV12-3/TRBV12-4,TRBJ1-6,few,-,CASSLSRGNSPLHF,TGTGCCAGCAGTTTGTCCAGGGGCAATTCACCCCTCCACTTT
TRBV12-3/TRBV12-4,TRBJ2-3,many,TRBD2,CASSRGLEAQYF,TGTGCCAGCAGTCGTGGACTAGAGGCGCAGTATTTT
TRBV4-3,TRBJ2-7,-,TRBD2,CASSQVSGSFEQYF,TGCGCCAGCAGCCAAGTTAGCGGGAGTTTCGAGCAGTACTTC
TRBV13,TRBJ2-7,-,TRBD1,CASSSETGPYEQYF,TGTGCCAGCAGCTCTGAGACAGGGCCCTACGAGCAGTACTTC
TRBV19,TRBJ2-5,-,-,CASSIDLIGQETQYF,TGTGCCAGTAGTATCGATCTAATCGGTCAAGAGACCCAGTACTTC
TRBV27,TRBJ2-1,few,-,CASSLVSPNNEQFF,TGTGCCAGCAGTTTAGTATCTCCTAACAATGAGCAGTTCTTC
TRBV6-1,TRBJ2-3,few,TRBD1,CASDTGGPDTQYF,TGTGCCAGCGATACAGGGGGTCCAGATACGCAGTATTTT
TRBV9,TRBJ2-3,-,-,CASSVWGSGTDTQYF,TGTGCCAGCAGCGTATGGGGGTCTGGTACAGATACGCAGTATTTT
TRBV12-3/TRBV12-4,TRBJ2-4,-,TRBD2,CASSLWLAGDAKNIQYF,TGTGCCAGCAGTTTATGGCTAGCGGGAGACGCCAAAAACATTCAGTACTTC
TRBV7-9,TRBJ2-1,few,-,CASSERIREDNEQFF,TGTGCCAGCAGCGAAAGAATAAGGGAGGATAATGAGCAGTTCTTC
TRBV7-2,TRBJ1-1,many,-,CASGFRPNTEAFF,TGTGCCAGCGGCTTTCGACCGAACACTGAAGCTTTCTTT
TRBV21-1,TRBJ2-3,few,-,CASSKDLGQARGADTQYF,TGTGCCAGCAGCAAAGACTTGGGACAGGCCAGGGGTGCAGATACGCAGTATTTT
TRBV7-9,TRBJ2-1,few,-,CASSSRDRESGPLLIF,TGTGCCAGCAGCTCCCGGGACAGAGAGAGCGGGCCCCTTTTGATCTTC
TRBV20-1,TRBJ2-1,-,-,CSARDQGTSLYNEQFF,TGCAGTGCTAGAGATCAGGGGACTTCACTCTACAATGAGCAGTTCTTC
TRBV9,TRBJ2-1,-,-,CASSVLQGSYNEQFF,TGTGCCAGCAGCGTACTACAGGGATCCTACAATGAGCAGTTCTTC
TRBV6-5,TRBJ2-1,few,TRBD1,CASSYRQGDDNEQFF,TGTGCCAGCAGTTACCGACAGGGGGACGACAATGAGCAGTTCTTC
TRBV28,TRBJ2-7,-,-,CASSPGQGVASGRFVRSEQYF,TGTGCCAGCAGTCCCGGACAGGGGGTGGCTAGCGGGAGATTCGTACGATCCGAGCAGTACTTC
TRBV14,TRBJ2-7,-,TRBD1,CASSPGTGTSYEQYF,TGTGCCAGCAGCCCCGGGACAGGAACCTCCTACGAGCAGTACTTC
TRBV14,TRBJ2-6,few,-,CASSPSPPAVGGANVLTF,TGTGCCAGCAGCCCATCCCCTCCGGCAGTTGGTGGGGCCAACGTCCTGACTTTC